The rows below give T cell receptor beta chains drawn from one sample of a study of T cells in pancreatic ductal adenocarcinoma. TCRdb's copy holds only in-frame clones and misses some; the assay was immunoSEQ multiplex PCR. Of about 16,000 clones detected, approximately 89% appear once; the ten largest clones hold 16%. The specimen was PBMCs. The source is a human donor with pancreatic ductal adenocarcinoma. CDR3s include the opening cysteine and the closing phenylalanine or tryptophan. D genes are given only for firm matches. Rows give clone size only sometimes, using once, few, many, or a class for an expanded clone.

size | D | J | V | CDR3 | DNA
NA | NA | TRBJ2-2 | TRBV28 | CASVNRGTGPGELFF | TGTGCCAGCGTGAATAGGGGGACTGGACCCGGGGAGCTGTTTTTT
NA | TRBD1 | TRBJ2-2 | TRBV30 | CAWNWNRGRKDTGELFF | TGTGCCTGGAATTGGAACAGGGGGCGCAAAGACACCGGGGAGCTGTTTTTT
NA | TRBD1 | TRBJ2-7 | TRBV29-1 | CSVEDRGGTGAYEQYF | TGCAGCGTTGAAGATCGGGGTGGGACAGGGGCCTACGAGCAGTACTTC
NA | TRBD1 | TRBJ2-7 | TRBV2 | CASRTRDRAFSYEQYF | TGTGCCAGCAGGACTCGGGACAGGGCTTTCTCCTACGAGCAGTACTTC
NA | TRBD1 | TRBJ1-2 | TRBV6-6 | CASSSTGGAFGYTF | TGTGCCAGCAGTTCCACAGGGGGCGCTTTTGGCTACACCTTC
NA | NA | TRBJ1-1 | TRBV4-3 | CASSQDWNTAEAFF | TGCGCCAGCAGCCAAGATTGGAACACTGCCGAAGCTTTCTTT
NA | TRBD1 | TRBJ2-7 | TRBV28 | CASSLSFDRGATYEQYF | TGTGCCAGCAGCCTTAGTTTCGACAGGGGGGCTACCTACGAGCAGTACTTC
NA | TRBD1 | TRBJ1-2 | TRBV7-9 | CASSLGQGANYGYTF | TGTGCCAGCAGCCTAGGACAGGGGGCTAACTATGGCTACACCTTC
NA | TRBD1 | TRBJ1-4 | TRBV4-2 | CASSQGNRDRIEKLFF | TGTGCCAGCAGCCAAGGTAACCGGGACAGGATCGAAAAACTGTTTTTT
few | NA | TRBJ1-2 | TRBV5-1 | CASSPGGGRSYGYTF | TGCGCCAGCAGCCCGGGAGGGGGGCGCTCCTATGGCTACACCTTC
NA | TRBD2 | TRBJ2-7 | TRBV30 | CAWSVPGGSNEQYF | TGTGCCTGGAGTGTCCCCGGCGGGAGCAACGAGCAGTACTTC
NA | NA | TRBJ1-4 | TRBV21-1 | CASSDRAPTTNEKLFF | TGTGCCAGCAGCGACAGGGCCCCCACAACTAATGAAAAACTGTTTTTT
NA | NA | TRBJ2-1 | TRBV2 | CASSERSGEQFF | TGTGCCAGCAGTGAACGCTCTGGGGAGCAGTTCTTC
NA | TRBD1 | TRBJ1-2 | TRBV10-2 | CASSPGQDPPTSNYGYTF | TGCGCCAGCAGTCCGGGACAGGACCCCCCTACCTCTAACTATGGCTACACCTTC
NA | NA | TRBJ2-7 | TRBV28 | CASSLNIGHYYEQYF | TGTGCCAGCAGTTTAAACATCGGACATTACTACGAGCAGTACTTC
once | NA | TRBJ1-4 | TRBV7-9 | CASSPAWALGEKLFF | TGTGCCAGCAGCCCAGCATGGGCCCTTGGGGAAAAACTGTTTTTT
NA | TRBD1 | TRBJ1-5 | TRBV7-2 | CASSSQGAGQPQHF | TGTGCCAGCAGCTCACAGGGGGCGGGACAGCCCCAGCATTTT